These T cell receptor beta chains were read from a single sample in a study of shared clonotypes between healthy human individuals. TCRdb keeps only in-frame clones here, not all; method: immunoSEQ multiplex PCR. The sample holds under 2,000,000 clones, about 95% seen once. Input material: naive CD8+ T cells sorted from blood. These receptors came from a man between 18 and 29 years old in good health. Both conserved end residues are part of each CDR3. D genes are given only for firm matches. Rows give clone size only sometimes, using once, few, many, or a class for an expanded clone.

DNA: TGTGCCAGCAGTTACTCGGCGGTCGGGGGCAATGAGCAGTTCTTC
CDR3: CASSYSAVGGNEQFF
size: .
length: 15
V: TRBV6-5
J: TRBJ2-1
D: .

DNA: TGTGCCAGCAGTCCCCTCGACCGGGTCAGGGAGACCCAGTACTTC
CDR3: CASSPLDRVRETQYF
size: .
length: 15
V: TRBV28
J: TRBJ2-5
D: .

DNA: TGTGCCAGCAGCTTGTTGCGTTCTGGCAATCAGCCCCAGCATTTT
CDR3: CASSLLRSGNQPQHF
size: .
length: 15
V: TRBV5-6
J: TRBJ1-5
D: .

DNA: TGTGCCAGCAGTTTTGAGAGACCCGGGGAGCTGTTTTTT
CDR3: CASSFERPGELFF
size: .
length: 13
V: TRBV6-5
J: TRBJ2-2
D: .

DNA: TGTGCCAGTAGTACCGGAGTAGGACTAGCGGGAGGAACCTACGAGCAGTACTTC
CDR3: CASSTGVGLAGGTYEQYF
size: .
length: 18
V: TRBV19
J: TRBJ2-7
D: TRBD2

DNA: TGCGCCAGCAGGGGTCTAGATTCTCAAGATTCACCCCTCCACTTT
CDR3: CASRGLDSQDSPLHF
size: .
length: 15
V: TRBV5-1
J: TRBJ1-6
D: .

DNA: TGTGCCAGCAGTTTATCGGTCGGGGGCACAGATACGCAGTATTTT
CDR3: CASSLSVGGTDTQYF
size: .
length: 15
V: TRBV27
J: TRBJ2-3
D: .

DNA: TGTGCCAGCAGCTCCGCTAGCGGGGTGCCGGGGGAGCAGTACTTC
CDR3: CASSSASGVPGEQYF
size: .
length: 15
V: TRBV7-9
J: TRBJ2-7
D: TRBD2

DNA: TGTGCCAGCAGTTTCATGATAAATTTTTACGAGCAGTACTTC
CDR3: CASSFMINFYEQYF
size: .
length: 14
V: TRBV28
J: TRBJ2-7
D: .

DNA: TGTGCCAGCAGCGCACGTAGAGGACTAGCGGGGGGTGTAGATACGCAGTATTTT
CDR3: CASSARRGLAGGVDTQYF
size: .
length: 18
V: TRBV9
J: TRBJ2-3
D: TRBD2

DNA: TGTGCCAGCAGCCCGGGACAGGGGGACGCGAAGAATGAGGCTTTCTTT
CDR3: CASSPGQGDAKNEAFF
size: .
length: 16
V: TRBV7-3
J: TRBJ1-1
D: TRBD1

DNA: TGTGCCAGCTCAGGGGGCGAAGAGGTCTATGGCTACACCTTC
CDR3: CASSGGEEVYGYTF
size: .
length: 14
V: TRBV18
J: TRBJ1-2
D: .

DNA: TGTGCCAGCAGCCGAACCCCCGCCCTGGCAGATACGCAGTATTTT
CDR3: CASSRTPALADTQYF
size: .
length: 15
V: TRBV11-2
J: TRBJ2-3
D: .

DNA: TGCGCCAGCAGCCAGGATTCCCTAGCGGGTTTTTCTAGCTCCTACAATGAGCAGTTCTTC
CDR3: CASSQDSLAGFSSSYNEQFF
size: once
length: 20
V: TRBV4-1
J: TRBJ2-1
D: TRBD2

DNA: TGTGCCAGCAGTTGGCGGGGGGGCCCCGATGAGCAGTTCTTC
CDR3: CASSWRGGPDEQFF
size: once
length: 14
V: TRBV6-4
J: TRBJ2-1
D: TRBD2

DNA: TGCAGCGGGGGGGATTGGGCGTACGAGCAGTACTTC
CDR3: CSGGDWAYEQYF
size: .
length: 12
V: TRBV29-1
J: TRBJ2-7
D: .

DNA: TGTGCCAGCAGTTACGGCCAGGAGACCCAGTACTTC
CDR3: CASSYGQETQYF
size: .
length: 12
V: TRBV6-6
J: TRBJ2-5
D: .

DNA: TGTGCCAGCAGTGAATGGAAGGACAGGGGGCCCGAGCAGTACTTC
CDR3: CASSEWKDRGPEQYF
size: once
length: 15
V: TRBV25-1
J: TRBJ2-7
D: TRBD1

DNA: TGTGCCAGCAGTTTATGGGTGGGCTATAATTCACCCCTCCACTTT
CDR3: CASSLWVGYNSPLHF
size: .
length: 15
V: TRBV27
J: TRBJ1-6
D: .

DNA: TGCGCCAGCAGCCACGACTTAGCAGGGCTAAACTACGAGCAGTACTTC
CDR3: CASSHDLAGLNYEQYF
size: once
length: 16
V: TRBV4-1
J: TRBJ2-7
D: .